The text below deals with one T cell receptor beta chain. Its specificity is unknown. Clones were sequenced by immunoSEQ multiplex PCR, and TCRdb holds only the in-frame ones, with some missing. Among fewer than 1.4 million clones listed, 75% to 80% were seen once. The data belong to a study of shared clonotypes between healthy human individuals. CDR3 length: 16 residues. V shed 6 bases and J shed 2 bases, with 18 bases lying between them. Germline lookup yields CDR1 SEHNR and CDR2 FQNEAQ (reference sequence). General study results and limits: Generally, naive subsets (rather than memory subsets) showed larger estimated richness.

The sample taken for sequencing was memory CD4+ T cells from PBMCs. Subset meaning: CD45RA-negative fraction. This chain links TRBV7-9 with TRBJ2-3, with D perhaps given as TRBD1 or TRBD2 (6 bases each). The clonotype was recovered from a man aged 18 to 30 in good health. Some clones in this sample may be carry-over from other donors' samples. In DNA form, the CDR3 reads TGTGCCAGCAGTTCCGGTGGTCGGGGGCTCACAGATACGCAGTATTTT. Protein product: CASSSGGRGLTDTQYF.